Presented here are 11 T cell receptor beta chains from one specimen sequenced in a study of regulatory T cells in long-lasting Graves disease. Library construction for TCR beta used iRepertoire HTBI primers and Arm-PCR of CDR3 regions. TCRdb reanalysed the multiplex PCR reads using MiXCR and keeps one entry per CDR3 protein. The repertoire consists of more than 300,000 distinct CDR3 sequences, with around a fifth occurring once and the leading ten covering less than 35%. The sample's time point: persistent/refractory GD, antithyroid drugs over 5 years with positive TRAb. RNA extracted from PBMCs served as the sequencing template. This specimen was peripheral blood mononuclear cells (PBMCs), taken when the disease was refractory, from a patient treated with antithyroid drugs. These receptors all come from a female donor with Graves disease.

The chain's CDR3 is CASSLSRGTNEKLFF. The CDR3 nucleotides read TGTGCCAGCAGTTTAAGTCGGGGAACTAATGAAAAACTGTTTTTT. V and J are TRBV27 and TRBJ1-4; no clear D. The CDR3 sequence is 15 residues long. Trimming took off 2 bases at V and 1 base at J, with 8 bases between the two ends. CDR1 is MNHEY and CDR2 is SMNVEV in the germline V gene (reference sequence).

This clonotype is a singleton in its sample. The J gene is TRBJ2-5, the V gene TRBV4-1, with D hard to call. Germline CDR1 is MGHRA and CDR2 is YSYEKL. The CDR3 is 15 residues long. The ends were cut back, 1 base at V and 0 bases at J, with 9 bases in the middle. In DNA, the CDR3 is TGCGCCAGCAGCCAAGGAACGAAGAACCAAGAGACCCAGTACTTC. Protein product: CASSQGTKNQETQYF.

This chain connects TRBV20-1 to TRBJ1-2; D may be TRBD1 (6 bases). The germline gives CDR1 DFQATT, CDR2 SNEGSKA (reference sequence). The V and J ends lost 3 bases and 5 bases respectively, with 16 bases between them. There are 14 residues in the CDR3. CDR3 bases: TGCAGTGCTAGTCCAGCGCACAGGGAGTATGGCTACACCTTC. It encodes CSASPAHREYGYTF.

There are a few counts of this clonotype. J is TRBJ2-5 and V is TRBV20-1; tentatively, D is TRBD1 (5 bases). V lost 5 bases and J 4 bases, leaving 11 bases between the germline ends. This CDR3 has 12 amino acids. The germline CDR1 and CDR2 sequences are DFQATT and SNEGSKA (reference sequence). The CDR3 sequence is CSAGAAGETQYF. The CDR3 DNA reads TGCAGTGCTGGGGCGGCAGGAGAGACCCAGTACTTC.

The chain joins TRBV30 to TRBJ1-5, with D tentatively TRBD1 (6 bases). CDR1 is GTSNPN, CDR2 SVGIG, per germline (reference sequence). V lost 4 bases and J 0 bases, leaving 10 bases between the germline ends. This CDR3 has 14 amino acids. The CDR3 sequence is CAWNTGYSNQPQHF. In nucleotides, the CDR3 is TGTGCCTGGAACACAGGGTATAGCAATCAGCCCCAGCATTTT.

A few counts support this clonotype. The rearrangement links TRBV15 to TRBJ1-6; the D is unclear. Germline CDR1 and CDR2: LNHNV and YYDKDF (reference sequence). The CDR3 is 16 amino acids. Trimming removed 1 base from V and 6 bases from J, with 13 bases in between. The chain's CDR3 is CATSRVDGYLNSPLHF. CDR3 DNA: TGTGCCACCAGCAGAGTGGACGGATACCTTAATTCACCCCTCCACTTT.

The chain recombines TRBV5-1 with TRBJ2-5; D unclear. Trimming took off 4 bases at V and 0 bases at J, with 10 bases between the two ends. Germline-derived CDR1 and CDR2 are SGHRS and YFSETQ. The CDR3 is made up of 14 amino acids. CDR3 sequence: CASSPLGDQETQYF. The CDR3 nucleotides are TGCGCCAGCAGCCCCCTTGGGGACCAAGAGACCCAGTACTTC. The full variable domain, in which reference TRBV5-1 and TRBJ2-5 provide the parts outside the CDR3, is KAGVTQTPRYLIKTRGQQVTLSCSPISGHRSVSWYQQTPGQGLQFLFEYFSETQRNKGNFPGRFSGRQFSNSRSEMNVSTLELGDSALYLCASSPLGDQETQYFGPGTRLLVL.

The table lists this clonotype with a few counts. This could be a read error, since a much larger clone is one nucleotide away. The rearrangement joins TRBV28 to TRBJ2-2; D is uncertain. The ends were cut back, 1 base at V and 1 base at J, with 10 bases in the middle. Germline V lookup: CDR1 MDHEN, CDR2 SYDVKM. There are 16 residues in the CDR3. CDR3 sequence reads: CASSLFGSRNTGELFF. CDR3 nucleotides: TGTGCCAGCAGTTTATTTGGCAGCAGGAACACCGGGGAGCTGTTTTTT.

V is TRBV4-1 and J is TRBJ2-7; the match to TRBD1 covers 12 bases. Germline CDR1 MGHRA, CDR2 YSYEKL. The trim removed 4 bases at V and 3 bases at J, leaving 16 bases unmatched. The CDR3 covers 19 residues. The DNA for the CDR3 is TGCGCCAGCAGCCTAAGCACATTTCCGGGACAGGGGGCCTACTACGAGCAGTACTTC. Translating gives CASSLSTFPGQGAYYEQYF.

This chain connects TRBV28 to TRBJ1-6; no clear D gene. Germline V gene sequence: CDR1 MDHEN, CDR2 SYDVKM. Trimming removed 3 bases from V and 5 bases from J, with 11 bases in between. The CDR3 spans 15 residues. CDR3 DNA sequence: TGTGCCAGCAGTTTTTATCAGGAGGATAATTCACCCCTCCACTTT. This encodes CASSFYQEDNSPLHF. The full variable domain, rest sourced from reference TRBV28 and TRBJ1-6, is DVKVTQSSRYLVKRTGEKVFLECVQDMDHENMFWYRQDPGLGLRLIYFSYDVKMKEKGDIPEGYSVSREKKERFSLILESASTNQTSMYLCASSFYQEDNSPLHFGNGTRLTVT.

This clonotype was observed a handful of times. The chain has TRBV19 and TRBJ2-7; the D is unclear. Between the trimmed V and J ends, which lost 6 bases and 2 bases, there was a span of 14 bases. Germline V gives CDR1 LNHDA, CDR2 SQIVND (reference sequence). The CDR3 totals 14 residues. The DNA of the CDR3 is TGTGCCAGTAGATCCTCGCCGGGTACCTACGAGCAGTACTTC. Translated: CASRSSPGTYEQYF.